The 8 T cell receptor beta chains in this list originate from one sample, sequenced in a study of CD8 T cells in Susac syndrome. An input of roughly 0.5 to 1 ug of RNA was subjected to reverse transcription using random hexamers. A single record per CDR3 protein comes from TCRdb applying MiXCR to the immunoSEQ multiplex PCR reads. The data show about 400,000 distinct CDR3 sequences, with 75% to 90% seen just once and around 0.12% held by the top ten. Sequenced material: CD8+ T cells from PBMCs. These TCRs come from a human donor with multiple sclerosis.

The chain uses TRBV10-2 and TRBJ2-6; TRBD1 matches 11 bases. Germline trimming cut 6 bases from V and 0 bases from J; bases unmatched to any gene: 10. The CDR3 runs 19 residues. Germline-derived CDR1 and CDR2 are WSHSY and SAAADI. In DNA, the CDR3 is TGCGCCAGCAGAGGAGCGGCGGGACAGGGGGACTCTGGGGCCAACGTCCTGACTTTC. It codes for CASRGAAGQGDSGANVLTF.

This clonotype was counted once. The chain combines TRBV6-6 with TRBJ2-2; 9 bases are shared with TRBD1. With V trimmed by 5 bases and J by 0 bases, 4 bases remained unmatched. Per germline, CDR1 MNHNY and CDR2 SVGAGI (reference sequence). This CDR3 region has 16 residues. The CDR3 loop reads CASSKDRGTNTGELFF. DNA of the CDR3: TGTGCCAGCAGTAAAGACAGGGGGACGAACACCGGGGAGCTGTTTTTT.

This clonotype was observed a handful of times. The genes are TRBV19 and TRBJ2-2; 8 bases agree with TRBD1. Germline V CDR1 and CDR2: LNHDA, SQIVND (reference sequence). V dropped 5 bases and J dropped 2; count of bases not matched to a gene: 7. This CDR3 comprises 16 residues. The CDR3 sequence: CASSLGTGANTGELFF. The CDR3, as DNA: TGTGCCAGTAGTCTCGGGACAGGCGCTAACACCGGGGAGCTGTTTTTT.

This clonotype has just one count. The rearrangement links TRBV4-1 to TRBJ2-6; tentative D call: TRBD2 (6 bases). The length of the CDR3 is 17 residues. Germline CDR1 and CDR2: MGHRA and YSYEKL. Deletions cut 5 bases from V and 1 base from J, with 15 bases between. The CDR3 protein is CASSEREEGSGANVLTF. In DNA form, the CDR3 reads TGCGCCAGCAGCGAAAGGGAGGAAGGTTCTGGGGCCAACGTCCTGACTTTC.

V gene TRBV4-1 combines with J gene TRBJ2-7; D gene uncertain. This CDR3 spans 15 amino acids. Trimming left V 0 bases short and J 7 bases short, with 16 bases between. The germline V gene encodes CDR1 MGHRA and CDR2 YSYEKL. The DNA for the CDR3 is TGCGCCAGCAGCCAAGATCAAGGTATACTACGAGAGCAGTACTTC. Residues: CASSQDQGILREQYF.

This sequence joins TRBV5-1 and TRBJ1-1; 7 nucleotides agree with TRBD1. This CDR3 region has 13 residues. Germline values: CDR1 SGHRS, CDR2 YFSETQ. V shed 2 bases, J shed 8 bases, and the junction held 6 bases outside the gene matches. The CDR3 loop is CASSLLKTGEAFF. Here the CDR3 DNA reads TGCGCCAGCAGCTTATTGAAGACAGGGGAAGCTTTCTTT.

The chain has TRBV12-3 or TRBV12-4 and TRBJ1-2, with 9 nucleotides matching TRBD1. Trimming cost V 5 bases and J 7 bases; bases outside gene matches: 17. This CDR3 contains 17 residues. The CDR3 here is CASSPRGQGNPPAGYTF. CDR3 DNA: TGTGCCAGCAGTCCAAGGGGACAGGGAAACCCTCCCGCTGGCTACACCTTC.

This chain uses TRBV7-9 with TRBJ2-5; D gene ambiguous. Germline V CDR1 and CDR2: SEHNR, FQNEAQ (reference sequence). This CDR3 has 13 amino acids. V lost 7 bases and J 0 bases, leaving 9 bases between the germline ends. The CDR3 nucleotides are TGTGCCAGCACCCCAGCGTACCAAGAGACCCAGTACTTC. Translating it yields CASTPAYQETQYF. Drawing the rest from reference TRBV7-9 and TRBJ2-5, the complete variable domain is DTGVSQNPRHKITKRGQNVTFRCDPISEHNRLYWYRQTLGQGPEFLTYFQNEAQLEKSRLLSDRFSAERPKGSFSTLEIQRTEQGDSAMYLCASTPAYQETQYFGPGTRLLVL.